One and the same sample provided the 21 T cell receptor beta chains below, sequenced in a study of blood T cells in healthy people across ages. Then a second PCR, running roughly 7 to 11 cycles, was carried out with a sample-barcoded 5' primer and a J-beta primer mix. TCRdb itself ran the 5' RACE reads through MiXCR, one entry per CDR3 protein. The table has 1.2 million to 1.5 million distinct CDR3 sequences, 42% seen once; the top ten hold less than 8%. Input material: blood. These receptors were taken from a woman in her late teens or twenties in good health.

This chain joins TRBV6-5 and TRBJ1-2; no clear D. From germline, CDR1 is MNHEY and CDR2 SVGAGI. V was pared by 7 bases and J by 0 bases, with 15 bases between. This CDR3 comprises 15 residues. In nucleotides, the CDR3 is TGTGCCAGCAAATTCGGACCTCAGACTAACTATGGCTACACCTTC. It encodes CASKFGPQTNYGYTF.

CDR3 amino acids: CASSRVDPSYEQYF. The CDR3 DNA sequence: TGTGCCAGCAGCCGAGTAGACCCCTCCTACGAGCAGTACTTC. The chain has TRBV28 and TRBJ2-7, with D unresolved. This CDR3 has 14 residues. The ends were cut back, 6 bases at V and 0 bases at J, with 12 bases in the middle. CDR1 and CDR2 from the germline V gene are MDHEN and SYDVKM.

The rearrangement joins TRBV28 to TRBJ1-5; 8 bases match TRBD1. The length of the CDR3 is 17 residues. From germline, CDR1 is MDHEN and CDR2 SYDVKM. Germline trimming cut 6 bases from V and 3 bases from J; bases unmatched to any gene: 13. This chain's CDR3 is CASRQTQTGVINQPQHF. DNA for the CDR3: TGTGCCAGCAGACAGACCCAGACAGGGGTCATCAATCAGCCCCAGCATTTT.

The chain uses TRBV7-9 and TRBJ2-3; the match to TRBD1 covers 8 bases. CDR3 length: 14 amino acids. After removal of 0 bases from V and 14 bases from J, the junction contained 10 bases not matched to a gene. Germline values: CDR1 SEHNR, CDR2 FQNEAQ (reference sequence). CDR3 amino acids: CASSLAVDRGFLYF. The CDR3 DNA reads TGTGCCAGCAGCTTAGCGGTTGACAGGGGATTTTTGTATTTT.

V is TRBV7-9 and J is TRBJ2-5; D perhaps matches TRBD1 (5 bases). Germline V gene lookup returns CDR1 SEHNR and CDR2 FQNEAQ (reference sequence). The CDR3 sequence is 15 residues long. Deletions cut 3 bases from V and 2 bases from J, with 13 bases between. This chain's CDR3 is CASSFHNRFQETQYF. The DNA of the CDR3 is TGTGCCAGCAGCTTTCACAACAGGTTTCAAGAGACCCAGTACTTC.

V and J are TRBV28 and TRBJ2-5; no clear D. This CDR3 has 13 amino acids. V was clipped by 1 base and J by 11 bases, with 14 bases between them. CDR1 is MDHEN, CDR2 SYDVKM, per germline. The CDR3 loop is CASSLLAYNEQYF. CDR3 sequence (DNA): TGTGCCAGCAGTTTATTGGCCTACAATGAGCAGTACTTC. Looking up the rest from reference TRBV28 and TRBJ2-5 gives the full variable domain: DVKVTQSSRYLVKRTGEKVFLECVQDMDHENMFWYRQDPGLGLRLIYFSYDVKMKEKGDIPEGYSVSREKKERFSLILESASTNQTSMYLCASSLLAYNEQYFGPGTRLLVL.

This clonotype was detected a few times. The chain uses TRBV20-1 and TRBJ1-2; D uncertain. Germline CDR1 and CDR2: DFQATT and SNEGSKA (reference sequence). The CDR3 runs to 15 residues. V lost 3 bases, J lost 0 bases, and 14 bases lay in between. As DNA, the CDR3 is TGCAGTGCTAGGATAGCAGGAACGTCTAACTATGGCTACACCTTC. Translated, it gives CSARIAGTSNYGYTF.

For the CDR3, the DNA is TGTGCCACCAGCAGCGGGACATGGTCCGGGGAGCTGTTTTTT. This encodes CATSSGTWSGELFF. This chain uses TRBV15 with TRBJ2-2; tentative D call: TRBD1 (6 bases). The CDR3 extends over 14 amino acids. Germline V gene sequence: CDR1 LNHNV, CDR2 YYDKDF (reference sequence). The germline V and J ends were trimmed by 3 bases and 6 bases, with 11 bases remaining between them.

The V and J genes are TRBV30 and TRBJ2-3, with D unclear. Per germline, CDR1 GTSNPN and CDR2 SVGIG (reference sequence). Deletions cut 3 bases from V and 1 base from J, with 8 bases between. The CDR3 runs to 13 residues. The CDR3 DNA is TGTGCCTGGAGATCACCGCGCACAGATACGCAGTATTTT. Amino acids: CAWRSPRTDTQYF.

This sequence joins TRBV18 and TRBJ2-7; D is possibly TRBD2 (5 bases). The CDR3 has 15 amino acids. V was shortened by 4 bases and J by 2 bases, with 15 bases between the two germline ends. CDR1 and CDR2 (germline): KGHSH, LQKENI. CDR3 DNA sequence: TGTGCCAGCTCACTGACGGGCGGGCGAACCTACGAGCAGTACTTC. This gives the protein CASSLTGGRTYEQYF.

This sequence joins TRBV25-1 and TRBJ1-6, with D tentatively TRBD1 (5 bases). This CDR3 spans 17 amino acids. In germline, CDR1 is MGHDK, CDR2 SYGVNS. Trimming removed 0 bases at V and 10 bases at J, with 19 bases between. CDR3 amino acids: CASSEYTNTGDKSPLHF. CDR3 sequence (DNA): TGTGCCAGCAGTGAATATACCAATACAGGCGACAAGTCACCCCTCCACTTT.

This chain links TRBV4-1 with TRBJ1-5; possible D gene TRBD1, 6 bases. The CDR3 sequence is 15 residues long. V lost 1 base, J lost 4 bases, and 11 bases lay in between. Germline CDR1 MGHRA, CDR2 YSYEKL. The DNA of the CDR3 is TGCGCCAGCAGCCAAGGCAGGGGCCTAAATCAGCCCCAGCATTTT. It is translated as CASSQGRGLNQPQHF.

This clonotype came up a few times. The rearrangement joins TRBV4-1 to TRBJ1-1; perhaps TRBD1 as D (5 bases). There are 17 residues in the CDR3. Trimming removed 4 bases at V and 1 base at J, with 19 bases between. Germline V gene lookup returns CDR1 MGHRA and CDR2 YSYEKL. In DNA form, the CDR3 reads TGCGCCAGCAGCCTCCGGGGCACACCTTATTGGAACACTGAAGCTTTCTTT. As protein: CASSLRGTPYWNTEAFF.

About this clonotype itself: This clone may be a read error of a much larger clone one base away. The gene calls are TRBV6-5 and TRBJ2-2; possible D gene TRBD1, 6 bases. The germline V gene has CDR1 MNHEY and CDR2 SVGAGI. Trimming stripped 0 bases from V and 7 bases from J, with 15 bases between. CDR3 length equals 16 residues. CDR3 residues: CASSYSNAWGHGELFF. The DNA of the CDR3 is TGTGCCAGCAGTTACTCGAATGCGTGGGGGCACGGGGAGCTGTTTTTT.

The rearrangement links TRBV7-9 to TRBJ2-5; D is unresolved. CDR1 SEHNR and CDR2 FQNEAQ come from the germline V gene (reference sequence). The germline V and J ends were trimmed by 2 bases and 0 bases, with 10 bases remaining between them. The CDR3 is 15 residues long. CDR3 nucleotides: TGTGCCAGCAGCTTAAATAAAGGGTACCAAGAGACCCAGTACTTC. As protein: CASSLNKGYQETQYF.

The rearrangement uses TRBV6-5 and TRBJ1-1; D uncertain. Germline V gene data show CDR1 as MNHEY and CDR2 as SVGAGI. V lost 0 bases, J lost 1 base, and 15 bases lay in between. The CDR3 runs 17 residues. The CDR3 coding sequence is TGTGCCAGCAGTTACTCCAAAGCCTCCTCCAGGAACACTGAAGCTTTCTTT. Its protein is CASSYSKASSRNTEAFF.

The chain employs TRBV5-4 and TRBJ2-1; the match to TRBD1 covers 7 bases. J gave up 5 bases and V 4 bases, and 9 bases lay outside the gene matches. The CDR3 has 15 residues. CDR1 and CDR2 from the germline V gene are SGHNT and YYREEE (reference sequence). This chain's CDR3 is CASSLGGQAHNEQFF. The DNA of the CDR3 is TGTGCCAGCAGCCTAGGTGGACAGGCACACAATGAGCAGTTCTTC.

Only a few counts were recorded for this clonotype. This chain uses TRBV29-1 with TRBJ1-2; 8 positions match TRBD1. This CDR3 is 13 amino acids long. With 5 bases clipped from V and 4 bases from J, the junction kept 6 bases outside the gene matches. In germline, CDR1 is SQVTM, CDR2 ANQGSEA. CDR3: CSVMAGGAYGYTF. DNA of the CDR3: TGCAGCGTTATGGCAGGGGGCGCCTATGGCTACACCTTC.

V usage is TRBV5-1 and J usage is TRBJ2-7; 9 bases are a match to TRBD1. The junction had 12 bases not matched to a gene; V was cut back by 4 bases and J by 4 bases. This CDR3 spans 16 amino acids. Germline values: CDR1 SGHRS, CDR2 YFSETQ. The CDR3: CASSQTPGQGGYEQYF. CDR3 bases: TGCGCCAGCAGCCAGACCCCGGGACAGGGAGGATACGAGCAGTACTTC.

This clonotype was recorded a few times. The genes are TRBV7-9 and TRBJ1-2; 10 bases are a match to TRBD1. The germline CDR1 and CDR2 sequences are SEHNR and FQNEAQ (reference sequence). This CDR3 spans 13 amino acids. V trimming: 5 bases; J trimming: 7 bases; junction bases outside the gene matches: 4. The chain's CDR3 is CASSQRTGGGYTF. The CDR3, as DNA: TGTGCCAGCAGCCAACGGACAGGGGGTGGCTACACCTTC.

V usage is TRBV29-1 and J usage is TRBJ2-1; D possibly corresponds to TRBD2 (5 bases). This CDR3 is built from 13 residues. V dropped 5 bases and J dropped 8 bases, with 16 bases sitting between them. Germline values: CDR1 SQVTM, CDR2 ANQGSEA. CDR3 nucleotides: TGCAGCGTTCATGGAGGTTTCGTCGATGAGCAGTTCTTC. Residues: CSVHGGFVDEQFF.